There are a few counts of the clone carrying this T cell receptor beta chain. The method was immunoSEQ multiplex PCR; TCRdb's version includes in-frame clones alone and lacks a portion of them. The sample contains around 14,000 clones, about 93% of which appear only once. This specimen comes from a study of B cell selection in AIRE deficiency. The CDR3 totals 16 residues. Germline V gene sequence: CDR1 LGHNA, CDR2 YNFKEQ. J gave up 4 bases and V 0 bases, and 0 bases lay outside the gene matches. Sorted regulatory T cells were CD4-positive, CD25-high and CD127-low or negative. Sequencing input: Tregs sorted from PBMCs. This TCR was recovered from a human donor with AIRE deficiency. The chain uses TRBV4-2 and TRBJ2-3, with 14 bases that match TRBD2. This CDR3 reads CASSQEGLAGADTQYF. As DNA, the CDR3 is TGTGCCAGCAGCCAAGAGGGACTAGCGGGAGCAGATACGCAGTATTTT.